This T cell receptor beta chain was identified during a study of PD-1 and CTLA-4 blockade in melanoma. Produced via immunoSEQ multiplex PCR; TCRdb's table is partial and in-frame only. The sample yields about 32,000 clones, about 88% seen once. The V gene end was trimmed by 7 bases and the J gene end by 2 bases; junction bases not matched to a gene: 8. Germline CDR1 and CDR2: MNHEY and SMNVEV (reference sequence). The CDR3 extends over 14 amino acids. The chain couples TRBV27 to TRBJ2-7; 7 bases agree with TRBD1. The input for sequencing was CD8+ T cells from peripheral blood, taken from a patient given anti-PD-1 treatment. This clonotype originated in a human donor with melanoma. In DNA, the CDR3 is TGTGCCAGCAAGAGCATCACAGGGGCCTACGAGCAGTACTTC. Protein sequence: CASKSITGAYEQYF.